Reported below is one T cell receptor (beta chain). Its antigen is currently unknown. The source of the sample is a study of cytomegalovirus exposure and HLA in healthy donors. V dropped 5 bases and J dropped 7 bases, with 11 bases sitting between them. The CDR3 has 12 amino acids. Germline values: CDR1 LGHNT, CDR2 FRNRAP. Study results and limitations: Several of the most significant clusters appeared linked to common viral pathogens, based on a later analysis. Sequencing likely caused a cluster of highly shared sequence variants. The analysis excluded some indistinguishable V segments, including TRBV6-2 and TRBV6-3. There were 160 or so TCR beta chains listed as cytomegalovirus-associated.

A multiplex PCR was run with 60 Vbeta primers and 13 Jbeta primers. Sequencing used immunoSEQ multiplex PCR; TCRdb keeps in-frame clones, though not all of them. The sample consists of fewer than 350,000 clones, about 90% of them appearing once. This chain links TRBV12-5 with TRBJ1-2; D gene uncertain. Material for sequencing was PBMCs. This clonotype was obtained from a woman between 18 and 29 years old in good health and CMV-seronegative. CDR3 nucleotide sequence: TGTGCTAGTGGTCCCCTCTACGGTGGCTACACCTTC. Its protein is CASGPLYGGYTF.